The entry below gives a single TCR beta chain sequence along with its context. The sample is drawn from a study of blood T cell repertoires in COVID-19. Using immunoSEQ multiplex PCR, the repertoire was profiled, and TCRdb retains in-frame clones only, with some absent. The sample has roughly 140,000 clones, about 90% seen once. The sequencing input was peripheral blood. The TCR sequence derives from a woman aged 60 to 75 with active or convalescent COVID-19.

CDR3 in DNA: TGTGCCAGCAGCTTGAGGACAGGGCCAGGGTATGGCTACACCTTC. Translating gives CASSLRTGPGYGYTF. The chain is built from TRBV5-6 and TRBJ1-2, with TRBD1 matching over 8 bases. The CDR3 is made up of 15 amino acids. Trimming took 1 base from V and 5 from J; bases not matched to a gene: 7. CDR1 is SGHDT and CDR2 is YYEEEE in the germline V gene.